This entry describes one TCR beta chain. As yet, its antigen is unknown. V lost 3 bases to trimming and J lost 1 base; unmatched junction nucleotides: 6. Germline lookup yields CDR1 SGHTA and CDR2 FQGNSA. This CDR3 spans 17 amino acids. This specimen belongs to a study of cytomegalovirus exposure and HLA in healthy donors. Study information: Of several hundred genotyped donors, roughly 81% grouped in the Caucasian-associated ancestry cluster. Whole-study results and caveats: An assumption of roughly uniform sequencing depth across donors underlay the presence/absence analyses. Associated with HLA alleles at 0.05 false discovery rate in a later analysis were 16,951 TCR beta sequences.

PCR was performed using 60 Vbeta and 13 Jbeta primers. Assay used: immunoSEQ multiplex PCR; TCRdb lists only in-frame clones, some missing. The profile covers about 110,000 clones, with 74% appearing a single time and about 2.6% taken by the ten largest. What was sequenced was PBMCs. This clonotype was sampled from a man in his fifties or sixties in good health and CMV-seropositive. The J gene is TRBJ1-6, the V gene TRBV7-2, with TRBD1 identical over 7 bases. CDR3 DNA sequence: TGTGCCAGCAGCTTCCTTAGGGGGCGGTCCTATAATTCACCCCTCCACTTT. This translates into CASSFLRGRSYNSPLHF.